The rows below give T cell receptor beta chains drawn from one sample of a study of Graves' ophthalmopathy and Graves' hyperthyroidism. TCRdb re-derived calls from the multiplex PCR reads in MiXCR, one entry per CDR3 protein. The top ten clones hold around 9.8% of a sample with roughly 500,000 distinct CDR3 sequences, about 15% of them seen once. Sequencing used blood. These receptors were taken from a woman aged 30 to 39 with Graves' ophthalmopathy. Each CDR3 is given with its conserved first and last residue. D genes are given only for firm matches. A clone size is listed for some rows: how often the clone was seen (once, few, many), or a class if it is expanded.

v_call: TRBV6-1; j_call: TRBJ1-1; d_call: .; clone_size: many; cdr3_nt: TGTGCCAGCATCCAACCGAACACTGAAGCTTTCTTT; cdr3_aa: CASIQPNTEAFF
v_call: TRBV7-2; j_call: TRBJ1-5; d_call: .; clone_size: many; cdr3_nt: TGTGCCAGCAGCTTATACTGGGGTTCATCCCAGCCCCAGCATTTT; cdr3_aa: CASSLYWGSSQPQHF
v_call: TRBV4-2; j_call: TRBJ1-1; d_call: TRBD1; clone_size: many; cdr3_nt: TGTGCCAGCAGCCGCCATCGACAGGGATCAGGGACTGAAGCTTTCTTT; cdr3_aa: CASSRHRQGSGTEAFF
v_call: TRBV24-1; j_call: TRBJ1-2; d_call: .; clone_size: many; cdr3_nt: TGTGCCACCAGTGGGCTGGACAGTTCCTATGGCTACACCTTC; cdr3_aa: CATSGLDSSYGYTF
v_call: TRBV7-2; j_call: TRBJ1-5; d_call: TRBD1; clone_size: many; cdr3_nt: TGTGCCAGCAGCTCGTTAGGACAGGGAAGCCAGCCCCAGCATTTT; cdr3_aa: CASSSLGQGSQPQHF
v_call: TRBV20-1; j_call: TRBJ2-2; d_call: TRBD2; clone_size: many; cdr3_nt: TGCAGTGCTAGAGTCCCCGGACTAGCGTCTAACACCGGGGAGCTGTTTTTT; cdr3_aa: CSARVPGLASNTGELFF
v_call: TRBV6-1; j_call: TRBJ1-1; d_call: .; clone_size: .; cdr3_nt: TGTGCCAGCAGTGAAGGGCAGGGAGGAGCTTTCTTT; cdr3_aa: CASSEGQGGAFF
v_call: TRBV20-1; j_call: TRBJ1-5; d_call: .; clone_size: many; cdr3_nt: TGCAGTGCTAGCGGTAGGGCCGATCAGCCCCAGCATTTT; cdr3_aa: CSASGRADQPQHF
v_call: TRBV7-6; j_call: TRBJ1-5; d_call: .; clone_size: .; cdr3_nt: TGTGCCAGCAGCTTAGTCGGCACGGACCCCCAGCATTTT; cdr3_aa: CASSLVGTDPQHF
v_call: TRBV15; j_call: TRBJ2-5; d_call: .; clone_size: many; cdr3_nt: TGTGCCACCAGCAGACCCAACAGGGACCAAGAGACCCAGTACTTC; cdr3_aa: CATSRPNRDQETQYF
v_call: TRBV10-3; j_call: TRBJ2-7; d_call: .; clone_size: .; cdr3_nt: TGTGCCATCAGTGAGACTCCTCAAAGCTCCTACGAGCAGTACTTC; cdr3_aa: CAISETPQSSYEQYF
v_call: TRBV6-1; j_call: TRBJ1-2; d_call: .; clone_size: many; cdr3_nt: TGTGCCAGCAGTCGACAAACCCAGGGATTCTATGGCTACACCTTC; cdr3_aa: CASSRQTQGFYGYTF
v_call: TRBV28; j_call: TRBJ2-7; d_call: TRBD2; clone_size: many; cdr3_nt: TGTGCCAGCAGCCCTGACTGGACTAGCGGGGGTCGGTACGAGCAGTACTTC; cdr3_aa: CASSPDWTSGGRYEQYF
v_call: TRBV6-1; j_call: TRBJ2-7; d_call: .; clone_size: many; cdr3_nt: TGTGCCAGCAGTGTAGCTGTAGGGGGCTCCTACGAGCAGTACTTC; cdr3_aa: CASSVAVGGSYEQYF
v_call: TRBV6-1; j_call: TRBJ2-1; d_call: TRBD2; clone_size: few; cdr3_nt: TGTGCCAGCAGTGCTACTAGCGGGGAGGGGTATGAGCAGTTCTTC; cdr3_aa: CASSATSGEGYEQFF
v_call: TRBV12-5; j_call: TRBJ2-5; d_call: .; clone_size: many; cdr3_nt: TGTGCTAGTGGTCCCCTTGCCCTCTTTTTAACCCAGTACTTC; cdr3_aa: CASGPLALFLTQYF
v_call: TRBV28; j_call: TRBJ1-5; d_call: .; clone_size: many; cdr3_nt: TGTGCCAGCAGTTTAGAAGGCCAGGGGCCATTTGGCCGACCCCAGCATTTT; cdr3_aa: CASSLEGQGPFGRPQHF
v_call: TRBV6-1; j_call: TRBJ2-2; d_call: TRBD1; clone_size: few; cdr3_nt: TGTGCCAGCAGTGAAGAGGGGACAGGGGCCGGGGAGCTGTTTTTT; cdr3_aa: CASSEEGTGAGELFF
v_call: TRBV19; j_call: TRBJ1-5; d_call: TRBD1; clone_size: many; cdr3_nt: TGTGCCAGTAGTCGCGGGGGGACCGGGACAGGGGGCAATCAGCCCCAGCATTTT; cdr3_aa: CASSRGGTGTGGNQPQHF
v_call: TRBV6-5; j_call: TRBJ1-2; d_call: .; clone_size: .; cdr3_nt: TGTGCCAGCAGTTTATATGGGACAACAAACTATGGCTACACCTTC; cdr3_aa: CASSLYGTTNYGYTF
v_call: TRBV14; j_call: TRBJ2-2; d_call: .; clone_size: many; cdr3_nt: TGTGCCAGCAGTTCCAGGACAGAGCCCACCGGGGAGCTGTTTTTT; cdr3_aa: CASSSRTEPTGELFF
v_call: TRBV12-3/TRBV12-4; j_call: TRBJ1-1; d_call: .; clone_size: many; cdr3_nt: TGTGCCAGCAGTTGGGCCAGGCCGGCTGAAGCTTTCTTT; cdr3_aa: CASSWARPAEAFF
v_call: TRBV30; j_call: TRBJ2-6; d_call: TRBD1; clone_size: few; cdr3_nt: TGTGCCCGGAGTCATGGCCGCAGGGGGCGTAGGTCTGGGGCCAACGTCCTGACTTTC; cdr3_aa: CARSHGRRGRRSGANVLTF
v_call: TRBV27; j_call: TRBJ2-7; d_call: .; clone_size: many; cdr3_nt: TGTGCCAGCACCCCCCGGGACTCCCCCTTTTACGAGCAGTACTTC; cdr3_aa: CASTPRDSPFYEQYF
v_call: TRBV4-2; j_call: TRBJ1-1; d_call: .; clone_size: many; cdr3_nt: TGTGCCAGCAGCCAGACCACGTACACTGAAGCTTTCTTT; cdr3_aa: CASSQTTYTEAFF
v_call: TRBV20-1; j_call: TRBJ2-7; d_call: .; clone_size: many; cdr3_nt: TGCAGTGCTAGGTCGGGGAGGGAGCAGTACTTC; cdr3_aa: CSARSGREQYF
v_call: TRBV6-1; j_call: TRBJ2-7; d_call: TRBD1; clone_size: many; cdr3_nt: TGTGCCAGCAGCCCCTGGGGGGACAGGGACGAGCAGTACTTC; cdr3_aa: CASSPWGDRDEQYF
v_call: TRBV6-5; j_call: TRBJ2-5; d_call: TRBD1; clone_size: many; cdr3_nt: TGTGCCAGCAGTTACGCCGACAGGGGAGAGACCCAGTACTTC; cdr3_aa: CASSYADRGETQYF
v_call: TRBV6-5; j_call: TRBJ1-2; d_call: .; clone_size: many; cdr3_nt: TGTGCCAGCAGTTACGTCGGCATCTACACCTTC; cdr3_aa: CASSYVGIYTF
v_call: TRBV15; j_call: TRBJ2-7; d_call: TRBD1; clone_size: .; cdr3_nt: TGTGCCACCAGCAGAAGCCGGGACAGCTACTCCTACGAGCAGTACTTC; cdr3_aa: CATSRSRDSYSYEQYF
v_call: TRBV5-1; j_call: TRBJ1-1; d_call: TRBD1; clone_size: few; cdr3_nt: TGCGCCAGCAAAACAGGGGAGGGCACTGAAGCTTTCTTT; cdr3_aa: CASKTGEGTEAFF
v_call: TRBV15; j_call: TRBJ1-1; d_call: .; clone_size: many; cdr3_nt: TGTGCCACTACCCCGGGACTTTTGGACACTGAAGCTTTCTTT; cdr3_aa: CATTPGLLDTEAFF
v_call: TRBV29-1; j_call: TRBJ2-7; d_call: TRBD1; clone_size: many; cdr3_nt: TGCAGCGTTACCAGGGACAGGGGTGTCCACGAGCAGTACTTC; cdr3_aa: CSVTRDRGVHEQYF
v_call: TRBV7-2; j_call: TRBJ2-7; d_call: .; clone_size: many; cdr3_nt: TGTGCCAGCAGCCCCGACAGGAACTCCTACGAGCAGTACTTC; cdr3_aa: CASSPDRNSYEQYF
v_call: TRBV11-2; j_call: TRBJ1-1; d_call: .; clone_size: many; cdr3_nt: TGTGCCAGCAGCTTTAGGCCCGATGGTGAAGCTTTCTTT; cdr3_aa: CASSFRPDGEAFF
v_call: TRBV30; j_call: TRBJ1-3; d_call: .; clone_size: many; cdr3_nt: TGTGCCTGGAGTGTACGAGGGGACACCATATATTTT; cdr3_aa: CAWSVRGDTIYF
v_call: TRBV11-2; j_call: TRBJ2-5; d_call: TRBD2; clone_size: few; cdr3_nt: TGTGCCAGCAGCTTAGCGGGGGGGCGGGCCCAAGAGACCCAGTACTTC; cdr3_aa: CASSLAGGRAQETQYF
v_call: TRBV20-1; j_call: TRBJ2-7; d_call: .; clone_size: many; cdr3_nt: TGCAGTGCTAGTATTGGGGACGAGCAGTACTTC; cdr3_aa: CSASIGDEQYF
v_call: TRBV20-1; j_call: TRBJ2-2; d_call: .; clone_size: .; cdr3_nt: TGCAGTGCTAGAGTGTCATACTCCGGGGAGCTGTTTTTT; cdr3_aa: CSARVSYSGELFF
v_call: TRBV6-1; j_call: TRBJ2-5; d_call: TRBD2; clone_size: many; cdr3_nt: TGTGCCAGCAGCAAACTAGCGAACACTTTTCAAGAGACCCAGTACTTC; cdr3_aa: CASSKLANTFQETQYF
v_call: TRBV29-1; j_call: TRBJ1-1; d_call: .; clone_size: .; cdr3_nt: .; cdr3_aa: CSVDSAALIIASNTEAFF
v_call: TRBV14; j_call: TRBJ1-5; d_call: TRBD1; clone_size: many; cdr3_nt: TGTGCCAGCAGCCAAGATGAGGGCGGACAGGGGGCGAGCCCTATACATCAGCCCCAGCATTTT; cdr3_aa: CASSQDEGGQGASPIHQPQHF
v_call: TRBV7-8; j_call: TRBJ2-7; d_call: TRBD1; clone_size: many; cdr3_nt: TGTGCCAGCAGCGATCCAGGGGACAGTTTATACGAGCAGTACTTC; cdr3_aa: CASSDPGDSLYEQYF
v_call: TRBV6-5; j_call: TRBJ1-1; d_call: .; clone_size: many; cdr3_nt: TGTGCCAGCAGTTACTCCGGGACGTTGAACACTGAAGCTTTCTTT; cdr3_aa: CASSYSGTLNTEAFF
v_call: TRBV6-4; j_call: TRBJ2-2; d_call: TRBD2; clone_size: .; cdr3_nt: TGTGCCAGCAGTTCCGGGACTAGCGGGACCGGGGAGCTGTTTTTT; cdr3_aa: CASSSGTSGTGELFF
v_call: TRBV7-2; j_call: TRBJ1-5; d_call: .; clone_size: many; cdr3_nt: TGTGCCAGCAGCTCCCGCCCCCTAAATCAGCCCCAGCATTTT; cdr3_aa: CASSSRPLNQPQHF
v_call: TRBV5-1; j_call: TRBJ2-5; d_call: TRBD1; clone_size: many; cdr3_nt: TGCGCCAGCAGCTTGACTTCTCGGACAGGGAAAGAGACCCAGTACTTC; cdr3_aa: CASSLTSRTGKETQYF
v_call: TRBV7-9; j_call: TRBJ2-5; d_call: TRBD1; clone_size: many; cdr3_nt: TGTGCCAGCAGGCGACGGGACAGCGGTCCCCAAGAGACCCAGTACTTC; cdr3_aa: CASRRRDSGPQETQYF
v_call: TRBV18; j_call: TRBJ2-5; d_call: .; clone_size: many; cdr3_nt: TGTGCCAGCTCACCAGACCTACAGGGAGGAGAGACCCAGTACTTC; cdr3_aa: CASSPDLQGGETQYF
v_call: TRBV2; j_call: TRBJ2-7; d_call: .; clone_size: many; cdr3_nt: TGTGCCAGCATCCAGACCCGCGGATGGGATCCCTACTACGAGCAGTACTTC; cdr3_aa: CASIQTRGWDPYYEQYF
v_call: TRBV5-1; j_call: TRBJ1-1; d_call: .; clone_size: few; cdr3_nt: TGCGCCAGCAGCGCCGGGAGAGGGGGCACTGAAGCTTTCTTT; cdr3_aa: CASSAGRGGTEAFF
v_call: TRBV27; j_call: TRBJ1-6; d_call: TRBD1; clone_size: few; cdr3_nt: TGTGCCAGCAGTTTATCCCGGACTACCCCTGGACAGGGGGTGCCCCTCCACTTT; cdr3_aa: CASSLSRTTPGQGVPLHF
v_call: TRBV6-2/TRBV6-3; j_call: TRBJ2-2; d_call: TRBD2; clone_size: many; cdr3_nt: TGTGCCAGCAGTTACTCCCCCTCGGGGCGGGAGAGGAACACCGGAGAGCTGTTTTTT; cdr3_aa: CASSYSPSGRERNTGELFF
v_call: TRBV12-3/TRBV12-4; j_call: TRBJ1-2; d_call: .; clone_size: many; cdr3_nt: TGTGCCAGCAGTCCCCGAGCGGCCTTCTATGGCTACACCTTC; cdr3_aa: CASSPRAAFYGYTF
v_call: TRBV14; j_call: TRBJ1-1; d_call: .; clone_size: many; cdr3_nt: TGTGCCAGCAGCCAAGCCCCGGGGAGTGAAGCTTTCTTT; cdr3_aa: CASSQAPGSEAFF
v_call: TRBV6-2/TRBV6-3; j_call: TRBJ1-1; d_call: .; clone_size: many; cdr3_nt: TGTGCCAGCAGTCCGACAGCACGTAACCCAAACACTGAAGCTTTCTTT; cdr3_aa: CASSPTARNPNTEAFF
v_call: TRBV7-2; j_call: TRBJ2-4; d_call: .; clone_size: many; cdr3_nt: TGTGCCAGCAGCTTAGACTTATTGGCCATTCAGTACTTC; cdr3_aa: CASSLDLLAIQYF
v_call: TRBV12-3/TRBV12-4; j_call: TRBJ2-4; d_call: .; clone_size: many; cdr3_nt: TGTGCCAGCAGTTTAGTTGGCAGGGGAATTGGTGCAGCCAAAAACATTCAGTACTTC; cdr3_aa: CASSLVGRGIGAAKNIQYF